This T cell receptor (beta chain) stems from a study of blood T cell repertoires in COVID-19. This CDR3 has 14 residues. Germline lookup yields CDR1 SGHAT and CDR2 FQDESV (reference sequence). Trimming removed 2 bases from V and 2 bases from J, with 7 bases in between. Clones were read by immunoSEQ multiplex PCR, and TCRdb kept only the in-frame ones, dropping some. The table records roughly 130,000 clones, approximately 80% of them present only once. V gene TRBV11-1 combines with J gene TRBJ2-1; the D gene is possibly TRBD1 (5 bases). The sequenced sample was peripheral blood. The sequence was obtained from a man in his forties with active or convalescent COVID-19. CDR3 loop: CASSLRTTYNEQFF. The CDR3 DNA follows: TGTGCCAGCAGCTTACGGACAACCTACAATGAGCAGTTCTTC.